The 32 T cell receptor beta chains listed next were all sequenced from one sample in a study of blood T cells in healthy people across ages (dated by TCRdb to 2015 to 2017). Library creation used 5' RACE. Instrument on record: Illumina HiSeq 2500. A second PCR of about 6 to 11 cycles was performed with a sample-barcoded 5' primer and a J-beta primer mix. TCRdb cleaned the public reads at Q25 with fastp, built clones with MiXCR and kept in-frame beta chains. When rows share a CDR3 protein, they turn into one entry using the most common DNA and genes. The sample profile shows some 1,500,000 distinct CDR3 sequences; around 40% of them were found once. Under 5% of the sample goes to the ten largest clones. Sequenced sample: blood. All receptors come from a woman younger than 35 in good health.

Only a few counts were recorded for this clonotype. The chain has TRBV6-2 or TRBV6-3 and TRBJ2-5; tentative D call: TRBD1 (5 bases). The CDR3 has 14 residues. V lost 0 bases and J 4 bases, leaving 9 bases between the germline ends. Germline CDR1 reads MNHEY; CDR2 reads SVGEGT. CDR3 sequence (DNA): TGTGCCAGCAGTTACTCCCGGACATCAGAGACCCAGTACTTC. This translates into CASSYSRTSETQYF.

The chain joins TRBV20-1 to TRBJ2-1, with TRBD2 as a possible D gene (6 bases). TRBJ2-7 matches the DNA end more closely, so the J call is doubtful. This CDR3 contains 15 residues. Germline V CDR1 and CDR2: DFQATT, SNEGSKA (reference sequence). The CDR3 is CSARSLGGTYNEQYF. The DNA for the CDR3 is TGCAGTGCTAGATCACTGGGGGGAACCTACAATGAGCAGTACTTC.

There are a few counts of this clonotype. The chain is built from TRBV2 and TRBJ1-2, with a weak D call TRBD1 (5 bases). The V end was cut by 5 bases, the J end by 5 bases, with 33 bases between. The CDR3 has 20 amino acids. Per the germline V gene, CDR1 is SNHLY and CDR2 is FYNNEI. Written as DNA, the CDR3 is TGTGCCAGCAGTAGCATCCCCGGTCCCTACCCTGCCAGGGTCGGATATGGCTACACCTTC. Its protein is CASSSIPGPYPARVGYGYTF.

A note on this clonotype: The junction departs from germline at one end; a sequencing error may be responsible. CDR3 loop: CATSDLQTGTGVNEPFF. The CDR3 coding sequence is TGTGCCACCAGTGATTTGCAAACCGGGACAGGGGTCAATGAGCCGTTCTTC. V and J are TRBV24-1 and TRBJ2-1; 10 bases align to TRBD1. The germline gives CDR1 KGHDR, CDR2 SFDVKD. The CDR3 has 17 amino acids.

The V and J genes are TRBV12-3 or TRBV12-4 and TRBJ1-2; D is ambiguous. The CDR3 loop spans 15 amino acids. Trimming pared 2 bases from V and 7 bases from J, leaving 17 bases between. CDR3 nucleotide sequence: TGTGCCAGCAGTTTATCTTCGTCCCCTTCGGGTGGCTACACCTTC. Translated: CASSLSSSPSGGYTF.

The chain recombines TRBV7-8 with TRBJ2-4; no clear D gene. Germline CDR1 and CDR2: SGHVS and FQNEAQ. The V gene lost 5 bases and the J gene lost 13 bases, with 18 bases spanning the gap. The CDR3 runs 13 residues. The CDR3 loop reads CASSPQIYDEQYF. The CDR3 region has the DNA TGTGCCAGCAGCCCGCAGATATACGATGAGCAGTACTTC.

This clonotype was counted at least ten times. Germline is not matched at one junction end, which may reflect a read error. The rearrangement links TRBV4-1 to TRBJ2-5; D not resolved. Germline CDR1 reads MGHRA; CDR2 reads YSYEKL. The CDR3 consists of 11 residues. This CDR3 is CASSQEETQYF. CDR3 sequence (DNA): TGTGCCAGCAGCCAAGAAGAGACCCAGTACTTC.

This chain uses TRBV28 with TRBJ2-3; D is unresolved. The CDR3 is made up of 11 amino acids. Germline assignment: CDR1 MDHEN and CDR2 SYDVKM. Trimming cost V 11 bases and J 2 bases, with 8 bases left between them. CDR3 sequence reads: CAGSNTDTQYF. In DNA form, the CDR3 reads TGTGCCGGATCAAACACAGATACGCAGTATTTT.

This clonotype came up a few times. The rearrangement joins TRBV6-2 or TRBV6-3 to TRBJ2-1; 13 positions agree with TRBD2. V shed 6 bases, J shed 0 bases, and the junction held 8 bases outside the gene matches. Per germline, CDR1 MNHEY and CDR2 SVGEGT. The CDR3 is made up of 18 amino acids. CDR3 sequence: CASRRLAGGPSSYNEQFF. The CDR3 nucleotides read TGTGCCAGCAGAAGACTAGCGGGAGGTCCAAGCTCCTACAATGAGCAGTTCTTC.

This chain links TRBV12-3 or TRBV12-4 with TRBJ1-5; tentatively, D is TRBD1 (5 bases). The CDR3 is 16 residues long. With 2 bases removed from V and 3 bases from J, the gap between germline ends came to 14 bases. The CDR3 DNA follows: TGTGCCAGCAGTTTACCCACCAGGGATTCCAATCAGCCCCAGCATTTT. Its translation: CASSLPTRDSNQPQHF.

This chain uses TRBV10-3 with TRBJ2-4; no clear D. CDR1 is ENHRY and CDR2 is SYGVKD in the germline V gene. Trimming removed 2 bases at V and 3 bases at J, with 5 bases between. The length of the CDR3 is 13 residues. The CDR3 region is CAISETHKNIQYF. CDR3 DNA sequence: TGTGCCATCAGTGAGACACACAAAAACATTCAGTACTTC.

The chain combines TRBV25-1 with TRBJ2-2; 12 nucleotides line up with TRBD1. The CDR3 is 14 residues long. Per germline, CDR1 MGHDK and CDR2 SYGVNS. The ends lost 8 bases at V and 5 bases at J; junction bases unmatched: 3. The chain's CDR3 is CASSGQGATGELFF. Written as DNA, the CDR3 is TGTGCCAGCTCGGGACAGGGGGCAACCGGGGAGCTGTTTTTT.

V gene TRBV28 combines with J gene TRBJ2-3, with 8 bases lining up with TRBD2. The CDR3 consists of 14 residues. Looked up from germline, CDR1 is MDHEN and CDR2 is SYDVKM. V was clipped by 6 bases and J by 4 bases; unmatched bases: 6. The CDR3 DNA follows: TGTGCCAGCAGAGGGACTAGAGGTGCAGATACGCAGTATTTT. Its protein product is CASRGTRGADTQYF.

This clonotype turned up a few times. The chain joins TRBV20-1 to TRBJ2-3; 14 nucleotides line up with TRBD2. There are 15 residues in the CDR3. V lost 6 bases, J lost 5 bases, and 7 bases stayed unmatched. Germline loops: CDR1 DFQATT, CDR2 SNEGSKA (reference sequence). CDR3 region: CSARLAGGPGDTQYF. As DNA, the CDR3 is TGCAGTGCCAGACTAGCGGGAGGGCCGGGAGATACGCAGTATTTT.

V gene TRBV29-1 combines with J gene TRBJ2-1; TRBD2 matches at 12 bases. The CDR3 has 17 residues. Germline V CDR1 and CDR2: SQVTM, ANQGSEA. After removal of 8 bases from V and 5 bases from J, the junction contained 16 bases not matched to a gene. Written as DNA, the CDR3 is TGCAGCAGCAGACTAGCGGGAGCGGGGGGTACGAACAATGAGCAGTTCTTC. Translated: CSSRLAGAGGTNNEQFF.

This clonotype was counted between two and nine times. This chain connects TRBV7-2 to TRBJ2-3; D is unresolved. Germline V gene lookup returns CDR1 SGHTA and CDR2 FQGNSA. V was shortened by 3 bases and J by 0 bases, with 13 bases between the two germline ends. The CDR3 is 16 residues long. In DNA, the CDR3 is TGTGCCAGCAGCTTGGCATTGGGCGGAAGCACAGATACGCAGTATTTT. Its translation: CASSLALGGSTDTQYF.

The gene calls are TRBV7-9 and TRBJ2-7; D is possibly TRBD1 (5 bases). CDR1 SEHNR and CDR2 FQNEAQ come from the germline V gene (reference sequence). V lost 0 bases, J lost 7 bases, and 19 bases lay in between. The CDR3 totals 16 residues. The CDR3 DNA sequence: TGTGCCAGCAGCTTAGCGGTCAGGGCTACCTACAATGAGCAGTACTTC. Amino acid sequence: CASSLAVRATYNEQYF. The whole variable domain, filled in from reference TRBV7-9 and TRBJ2-7, reads DTGVSQNPRHKITKRGQNVTFRCDPISEHNRLYWYRQTLGQGPEFLTYFQNEAQLEKSRLLSDRFSAERPKGSFSTLEIQRTEQGDSAMYLCASSLAVRATYNEQYFGPGTRLTVT.

The chain has TRBV6-2 or TRBV6-3 and TRBJ2-7; 8 bases are shared with TRBD2. The length of the CDR3 is 15 residues. Germline V CDR1 and CDR2: MNHEY, SVGEGT. J gave up 3 bases and V 4 bases, and 8 bases lay outside the gene matches. For the CDR3, the DNA is TGTGCCAGCAGTTGGCCGGTAGCGGGGTTCTACGAGCAGTACTTC. Protein sequence: CASSWPVAGFYEQYF.

This clonotype occurred a few times. V usage is TRBV4-1 and J usage is TRBJ2-7; 9 bases are a match to TRBD1. Per germline, CDR1 MGHRA and CDR2 YSYEKL. After removal of 4 bases from V and 1 base from J, the junction contained 5 bases not matched to a gene. The CDR3 extends over 15 amino acids. The chain's CDR3 is CASSRGTGTSYEQYF. CDR3 nucleotide sequence: TGCGCCAGCAGCCGGGGGACAGGGACATCCTACGAGCAGTACTTC.

V gene TRBV6-4 combines with J gene TRBJ1-2, with TRBD1 as a possible D gene (5 bases). The CDR3 runs 15 residues. V lost 7 bases and J lost 8, with 23 bases in between. Germline assignment: CDR1 MRHNA and CDR2 SNTAGT. The DNA of the CDR3 is TGTGCCAGCACCGGGTGGGGGGAAAACCTCTTCGGCTACACCTTC. Encoded protein: CASTGWGENLFGYTF.

The gene calls are TRBV18 and TRBJ2-4; no reliable D call. TRBJ2-7 matches the DNA end more closely, so the J call is doubtful. The germline V gene encodes CDR1 KGHSH and CDR2 LQKENI. CDR3 length: 14 residues. The CDR3 sequence is CASSPTTRVYEQYF. CDR3 DNA sequence: TGTGCCAGCTCACCTACGACTCGGGTCTACGAGCAGTACTTC.

The chain carries TRBV6-2 or TRBV6-3 and TRBJ1-5; D remains ambiguous. Trimming cost V 5 bases and J 6 bases, with 14 bases left between them. This CDR3 has 14 amino acids. Germline lookup yields CDR1 MNHEY and CDR2 SVGEGT. CDR3 in DNA: TGTGCCAGCAGTCCCTCAGCTAGAGGTCAGCCCCAGCATTTT. This codes for CASSPSARGQPQHF.

In its sample, this clonotype was seen a few times. V gene TRBV11-3 combines with J gene TRBJ2-2; D is unclear. CDR1 and CDR2 from the germline V gene are SGHNT and YENEEA. V was shortened by 1 base and J by 6 bases, with 6 bases between the two germline ends. This CDR3 comprises 13 residues. DNA for the CDR3: TGTGCCAGCAGCTTAGGGGATCCCGGGGAGCTGTTTTTT. Residues: CASSLGDPGELFF.

This sequence joins TRBV5-1 and TRBJ1-1; D is unresolved. CDR1 is SGHRS and CDR2 is YFSETQ in the germline V gene. The V and J ends lost 4 bases and 0 bases respectively, with 10 bases between them. The CDR3 length is 14 residues. This CDR3 is CASSVDGLNTEAFF. CDR3 in DNA: TGCGCCAGCAGCGTTGACGGACTGAACACTGAAGCTTTCTTT. The complete variable domain, with remaining parts taken from reference TRBV5-1 and TRBJ1-1, reads KAGVTQTPRYLIKTRGQQVTLSCSPISGHRSVSWYQQTPGQGLQFLFEYFSETQRNKGNFPGRFSGRQFSNSRSEMNVSTLELGDSALYLCASSVDGLNTEAFFGQGTRLTVV.

Only a few counts were recorded for this clonotype. V usage is TRBV7-2 and J usage is TRBJ2-5; 9 bases align to TRBD2. In germline, CDR1 is SGHTA, CDR2 FQGNSA. The length of the CDR3 is 16 residues. With V trimmed by 1 base and J by 1 base, 4 bases remained unmatched. Here the CDR3 reads CASSLDPSGIQETQYF. In nucleotides, the CDR3 is TGTGCCAGCAGCTTAGACCCTAGCGGGATCCAAGAGACCCAGTACTTC.

This clonotype was observed a few times. V and J are TRBV6-5 and TRBJ2-1; 10 bases line up with TRBD2. Germline V CDR1 and CDR2: MNHEY, SVGAGI. The CDR3 is 16 residues long. J lost 5 bases, V lost 2 bases, and 6 bases had no gene match. The CDR3 is CASSYPASGGDNEQFF. CDR3 DNA: TGTGCCAGCAGTTACCCGGCAAGCGGGGGGGACAATGAGCAGTTCTTC.

The chain combines TRBV4-2 with TRBJ2-5; 7 bases map to TRBD2. CDR1 is LGHNA and CDR2 is YNFKEQ in the germline V gene. This CDR3 is 15 amino acids long. V was pared by 0 bases and J by 11 bases, with 12 bases of the junction left unmatched. The CDR3, as DNA: TGTGCCAGCAGCCAAGATCTGACTAGCTTCGATGAGCAGTACTTC. Residues: CASSQDLTSFDEQYF.

The chain couples TRBV7-2 to TRBJ2-5, with 7 bases that match TRBD1. The end of the DNA aligns better with TRBJ2-7, so the J call may be wrong. The CDR3 spans 15 residues. The germline CDR1 and CDR2 sequences are SGHTA and FQGNSA. The CDR3 loop reads CASSLGDSTIYEQYF. The CDR3 DNA follows: TGTGCCAGCAGCTTAGGGGACAGTACCATCTACGAGCAGTACTTC.

The chain uses TRBV10-2 and TRBJ1-2; D ambiguous. CDR1 and CDR2 from the germline V gene are WSHSY and SAAADI. CDR3 length: 17 amino acids. V lost 0 bases to trimming and J lost 0 bases, with 14 bases between them. In DNA, the CDR3 is TGCGCCAGCAGTGAGTCAAGGCCCGACCGAACTAACTATGGCTACACCTTC. This translates into CASSESRPDRTNYGYTF.

This chain joins TRBV6-5 and TRBJ2-1; TRBD1 might be the D (6 bases). The CDR3 is made up of 14 amino acids. V gave up 7 bases and J gave up 2 bases, with 12 bases separating them. Germline CDR1 MNHEY, CDR2 SVGAGI. This CDR3 is CASTPGEAYNEQFF. In nucleotides, the CDR3 is TGTGCCAGCACCCCAGGGGAAGCCTACAATGAGCAGTTCTTC.

The chain employs TRBV4-1 and TRBJ2-2; D gene ambiguous. CDR1 is MGHRA and CDR2 is YSYEKL in the germline V gene. This CDR3 region has 15 residues. V was trimmed by 3 bases and J by 5 bases, leaving 13 bases between them. The CDR3 loop reads CASSHTDRRTGELFF. Here the CDR3 DNA reads TGCGCCAGCAGCCATACGGACCGAAGGACCGGGGAGCTGTTTTTT.

This chain uses TRBV5-1 with TRBJ2-4, with 11 bases fitting TRBD2. This CDR3 region has 13 residues. Germline-derived CDR1 and CDR2 are SGHRS and YFSETQ. After removal of 2 bases from V and 10 bases from J, the junction contained 2 bases not matched to a gene. CDR3 residues: CASSFTSGSIQYF. Written as DNA, the CDR3 is TGCGCCAGCAGCTTTACTAGCGGGAGTATTCAGTACTTC.